This entry features one T cell receptor beta chain sequence. Its specific antigen is unknown. Base qualities are not recorded, but no much larger clone differs from it by a single base. This entry comes from a study of shared clonotypes between healthy human individuals (TCRdb year 2020). Concerning the study at large: The cohort included a few men and a couple of women between 18 and 49 years of age. For each donor, CD4 naive and CD4 memory were each run on three plates, CD8 naive on two plates, and CD8 memory on one plate. To estimate repertoire size and how much clonotypes are shared between individuals, the study performed deep sequencing of blood TCR repertoires from five healthy adults. Different laboratories and diverse techniques were used to prepare libraries and sequence TCR repertoires, to increase sequencing depth and limit assay-specific biases. Leukapheresis yielded between about 0.8 and 9.5 billion PBMCs per donor.

Healthy HIV-negative adults with no recently reported acute infections or vaccinations were included as donors. Every donor was a Caucasian adult living in Nashville, Tennessee, USA. CD4+ T cells were enriched by magnetic negative selection, after which naive cells were positively selected on CD45RA and the negative fraction was taken as the memory subset. Blood was obtained by leukapheresis, after which PBMCs were separated by Ficoll-Histopaque density gradient centrifugation and cryopreserved in liquid nitrogen vapor phase. Purity and quantity of every magnetically sorted T cell population were checked by analytical flow cytometry. Each sorted fraction had its genomic DNA isolated and then quantified by UV absorbance on a Nanodrop 2000c. Using the deep immunoSEQ assay, TCR CDR3 regions were amplified from genomic DNA by multiplex PCR. Extracted genomic DNA from each cell subset was spread evenly across all wells of several immunoSEQ 96-well plates, with each plate serving as a replicate. For sorted subsets, each replicate PCR was loaded with about 200 ng genomic DNA, equivalent to some 27,000 T cell genomes. Purified libraries were measured with a Qubit 3.0 fluorometer, size-checked on a Bioanalyzer 2100, and measured again with the KAPA Library Quantification kit. Every immunoSEQ 96-well plate was sequenced on a separate single-read 150-cycle Illumina NextSeq 550 flow cell. Regarding the original processing steps: Because the immunoSEQ output included only junctional sequences and no quality scores, the filtering could not be the same as the filtering used for full-length reads. Sequences were annotated with PyIR, a Python wrapper for IgBLAST v1.9, and V/J genes and CDR3 were assigned using IMGT germline references. Reads were removed for weak V/J assignments (E-value above 1e-6), missing CDR3, stop codons, out-of-frame junctions, or ambiguous translated residues. A V3J clonotype was defined by an identical inferred V gene, J gene, and CDR3 amino acid sequence. To compute the percentage overlap between repertoires, the number of shared unique clonotypes was divided by the size of the smaller repertoire. Richness of each repertoire was evaluated using RTK rarefaction, the Chao1 estimator, and Recon v2.1 estimates of unobserved clonotypes. For all TCRbeta clonotypes obtained by the gDNA method from four donors, generation probabilities were computed with OLGA. Sourced from immuneACCESS, this table was stored by TCRdb with only in-frame sequences that have V and J called. A share of the clones is absent; for the studies checked, an unresolved V gene accounts for under half, and the remainder has no known explanation. The DNA gave D and trimming, while V, J and clone size come from that table. This sample gives approximately 2,300,000 clones in total; about 90% of them show up just once. Clones ranked in the top ten supply approximately 0.41% of the sample.

General findings and caveats noted by the study authors: Based on pairwise subsampling, the degree of clonotype sharing among donors was expected to be affected by sequencing depth. Because the study included only a small number of donors, the genetic and exposure-history diversity represented was limited. Larger estimated clonotype richness was generally found for naive subsets than for memory subsets. Incomplete sequencing was indicated by rarefaction of sorted-subset datasets, despite the large sequencing depth. Sampling was restricted to blood, and TCR repertoires in tissues likely differ from the TCR repertoires found in blood. Compared with non-shared clonotypes, clonotypes shared by all four sorted-subset donors had higher generation probabilities. Sharing across several donors was observed for about 4.8% of naive CD4, over 3% of naive CD8, 2.3% of memory CD4, and over 0.3% of memory CD8 clonotypes.

The CDR3 runs 11 amino acids, cysteine and phenylalanine included. The sequence is cut down to CDR3 DNA, 33 bases in frame from base 1. The germline V gene supplies CDR1 WSHSY and CDR2 SAAADI. The TCR originated in a man between 18 and 35 years old in good health. Some clones in this sample may be carry-over from other donors' samples. The sequenced sample consisted of naive CD4+ T cells from PBMCs. According to the study, the label for this sample's cell subset or site signals: CD45RA+ positively selected. The sequence is built from TRBV10-2 and TRBJ2-5, with a weak D call of TRBD1 (5 bases match). Near its end, the DNA agrees better with TRBJ2-7, so the J call may be wrong. The nucleotide sequence is TGCGCCACCCGACAGTCCTACGAGCAGTACTTC. Its protein is CATRQSYEQYF.